Each of the 8 T cell receptor beta chains below was sequenced from the same sample in a study of shared clonotypes between healthy human individuals. Repertoires were generated with immunoSEQ multiplex PCR, while TCRdb's copy carries only in-frame clones and drops some. This repertoire shows about 2.3 million clones, roughly 92% found once; its top ten account for 0.37%. Sequencing was done on a sample of naive CD4+ T cells from PBMCs. Subset defined: CD45RA+ positively selected. The receptors derive from a man in his late teens or twenties in good health. Some clones in this sample may be carry-over from other donors' samples.

This sequence joins TRBV6-5 and TRBJ2-7; D is undetermined. Germline CDR1 is MNHEY and CDR2 is SVGAGI. This CDR3 has 13 amino acids. The V end lost 0 bases, the J end lost 9 bases, and 12 bases lay between the germline ends. As DNA, the CDR3 is TGTGCCAGCAGTTACTCGACCCTCGCCCCGCAGTACTTC. This sequence encodes CASSYSTLAPQYF.

The chain links TRBV30 to TRBJ1-1, with D perhaps TRBD1 (5 bases). This CDR3 region has 14 residues. V lost 2 bases to trimming and J lost 3 bases, with 13 bases between them. Germline CDR1 is GTSNPN and CDR2 is SVGIG (reference sequence). CDR3 in DNA: TGTGCCTGGAGTCTGGGGTGGGGGGACACTGAAGCTTTCTTT. Protein: CAWSLGWGDTEAFF.

This clone was found once. The chain employs TRBV12-5 and TRBJ2-5; 13 bases are shared with TRBD2. The CDR3 is 16 amino acids. Germline V gene data show CDR1 as LGHNT and CDR2 as FRNRAP. Trimming removed 4 bases from V and 1 base from J; junction bases left unmatched: 3. CDR3 region: CASGWGLAGFQETQYF. CDR3 nucleotide sequence: TGTGCTAGTGGTTGGGGACTAGCGGGATTCCAAGAGACCCAGTACTTC.

CDR3 in DNA: TGTGCCAGTAGTCTAGCGGGACTGAACACCGGGGAGCTGTTTTTT. Protein sequence: CASSLAGLNTGELFF. V and J are TRBV19 and TRBJ2-2; 9 nucleotides align to TRBD2. This CDR3 is built from 15 residues. V lost 5 bases and J lost 1; bases outside the gene matches: 2. Germline assignment: CDR1 LNHDA and CDR2 SQIVND (reference sequence).

V and J are TRBV28 and TRBJ1-4; 9 bases agree with TRBD1. Unmatched junction bases numbered 21, after V lost 7 bases and J lost 0 bases. CDR1 is MDHEN, CDR2 SYDVKM, per germline. The CDR3 spans 21 residues. The CDR3 nucleotides are TGTGCCAGCACCCTTACGGAGATGGACAGGGGCCTAAGGGCAACTAATGAAAAACTGTTTTTT. Translating gives CASTLTEMDRGLRATNEKLFF.

This chain joins TRBV27 and TRBJ1-4; 8 bases are a match to TRBD1. Germline CDR1 reads MNHEY; CDR2 reads SMNVEV (reference sequence). The CDR3 consists of 14 residues. Trimming removed 5 bases from V and 8 bases from J; junction bases left unmatched: 7. The CDR3 nucleotides are TGTGCCAGCAGTCTGGACAGGGCTGGAGAAAAACTGTTTTTT. This gives the protein CASSLDRAGEKLFF.

Details on this clone: Other DNA sequences within the sample encode an identical CDR3. The V call is TRBV9, the J call TRBJ2-3; D is tentatively TRBD1 or TRBD2 (5 bases each). Trimming removed 1 base from V and 2 bases from J, with 8 bases in between. The CDR3 runs to 14 residues. CDR1 SGDLS and CDR2 YYNGEE come from the germline V gene. CDR3 DNA: TGTGCCAGCAGCGTACAGGGAGTCACAGATACGCAGTATTTT. Amino acids: CASSVQGVTDTQYF. Supplemented by reference TRBV9 and TRBJ2-3, the full variable domain reads DSGVTQTPKHLITATGQRVTLRCSPRSGDLSVYWYQQSLDQGLQFLIQYYNGEERAKGNILERFSAQQFPDLHSELNLSSLELGDSALYFCASSVQGVTDTQYFGPGTRLTVL.

V and J are TRBV6-5 and TRBJ2-7; D may be TRBD1 (6 bases). V lost 6 bases to trimming and J lost 5 bases, with 11 bases between them. The germline gives CDR1 MNHEY, CDR2 SVGAGI. The CDR3 loop spans 12 amino acids. The CDR3: CASSRRDNEQYF. CDR3 sequence (DNA): TGTGCCAGCAGCCGCAGGGACAACGAGCAGTACTTC.